These 10 T cell receptor beta chains share one sample of origin, sequenced in a study of blood T cell repertoires in COVID-19. Method: immunoSEQ multiplex PCR; TCRdb's copy keeps in-frame clones and lacks some. The sample holds 300,000 or so clones, more than 75% seen once. Sequencing was carried out using PBMCs or T cells enriched from blood (not recorded which). The receptors come from a woman under 40 who had recovered from COVID-19.

The chain joins TRBV30 to TRBJ1-2, with D perhaps matching TRBD1 (5 bases). CDR1 and CDR2 (germline): GTSNPN, SVGIG (reference sequence). The V end lost 2 bases, the J end lost 6 bases, and 10 bases lay between the germline ends. This CDR3 has 12 residues. CDR3 bases: TGTGCCTGGAGTCCATCAGGGAATGGCTACACCTTC. Its translation is CAWSPSGNGYTF.

This clone has more than one count but fewer than ten. V gene TRBV10-2 combines with J gene TRBJ1-5; weak D call: TRBD1 (6 bases). This CDR3 is built from 14 residues. Deletions cut 2 bases from V and 9 bases from J, with 14 bases between. CDR1 WSHSY and CDR2 SAAADI come from the germline V gene. The chain's CDR3 is CASSETGHLLPQHF. The CDR3 DNA sequence: TGCGCCAGCAGTGAGACGGGACACTTACTGCCCCAGCATTTT.

The genes are TRBV28 and TRBJ2-7, with 14 bases identical to TRBD2. V dropped 11 bases and J dropped 4; count of bases not matched to a gene: 4. CDR1 and CDR2 from the germline V gene are MDHEN and SYDVKM. The length of the CDR3 is 13 residues. The CDR3 spells CAGRLAGGYEQYF. In DNA, the CDR3 is TGTGCCGGAAGACTAGCGGGGGGGTACGAGCAGTACTTC.

V is TRBV19 and J is TRBJ2-7, with TRBD1 as a possible D gene (6 bases). V lost 4 bases, J lost 0 bases, and 22 bases lay in between. The CDR3 sequence is 18 residues long. CDR1 and CDR2 from the germline V gene are LNHDA and SQIVND (reference sequence). CDR3 in DNA: TGTGCCAGTAGTAGGAAAAACACAGGGATCCTATTCTCCTACGAGCAGTACTTC. It codes for CASSRKNTGILFSYEQYF.

This clone has a handful of counts. The J gene is TRBJ1-5, the V gene TRBV6-1, with 8 bases that match TRBD1. The germline V gene encodes CDR1 MNHNS and CDR2 SASEGT. Germline trimming cut 1 base from V and 7 bases from J; bases unmatched to any gene: 6. CDR3 length: 15 amino acids. In DNA, the CDR3 is TGTGCCAGCAGTGAAGGGACAGGGTGGATCCAGCCCCAGCATTTT. Its protein is CASSEGTGWIQPQHF.

The rearrangement uses TRBV7-8 and TRBJ2-4; D is perhaps TRBD1 (6 bases). The germline gives CDR1 SGHVS, CDR2 FQNEAQ. This CDR3 comprises 17 residues. The V end lost 1 base, the J end lost 1 base, and 14 bases lay between the germline ends. The CDR3 DNA reads as TGTGCCAGCAGCTTAGATTCCCAGGGGAAGGCCAAAAACATTCAGTACTTC. Amino acid sequence: CASSLDSQGKAKNIQYF.

A single count supports this clone. This chain uses TRBV28 with TRBJ2-7; TRBD2 is a possible D gene (6 bases). Between the trimmed V and J ends, which lost 7 bases and 2 bases, there was a span of 15 bases. CDR1 is MDHEN, CDR2 SYDVKM, per germline. The CDR3 is made up of 14 amino acids. This CDR3 reads CASIPERVTYEQYF. The DNA of the CDR3 is TGTGCCAGCATCCCGGAGCGGGTGACCTACGAGCAGTACTTC.

The CDR3 here is CATSGQPGQRQPQHF. Written as DNA, the CDR3 is TGTGCCACCAGCGGACAACCGGGACAAAGACAGCCCCAGCATTTT. This chain links TRBV15 with TRBJ1-5; TRBD1 is a possible D gene (6 bases). CDR3 length: 15 residues. V lost 5 bases, J lost 7 bases, and 18 bases lay in between. Germline V CDR1 and CDR2: LNHNV, YYDKDF (reference sequence).

This clone was detected only once. The V call is TRBV7-9, the J call TRBJ1-1, with unresolved D. CDR1 SEHNR and CDR2 FQNEAQ come from the germline V gene (reference sequence). V lost 5 bases and J 1 base, leaving 8 bases between the germline ends. The CDR3 covers 13 residues. The CDR3, as DNA: TGTGCCAGCAGCACAGCTACGAACACTGAAGCTTTCTTT. Encoded protein: CASSTATNTEAFF.

V and J are TRBV27 and TRBJ2-3; 9 nucleotides agree with TRBD2. J lost 2 bases, V lost 4 bases, and 7 bases had no gene match. CDR1 and CDR2 (germline): MNHEY, SMNVEV (reference sequence). The CDR3 totals 16 residues. The CDR3 coding sequence is TGTGCCAGCAGTTACCTTGGCGGGGGGGCCACAGATACGCAGTATTTT. This translates into CASSYLGGGATDTQYF.